This passage covers 18 T cell receptor beta chains from one sample sequenced in a study of T cell repertoires in cytomegalovirus infection. TCRdb reprocessed the reads via MiXCR and lists one record per CDR3 protein. The sample shows roughly 180,000 distinct CDR3 sequences, roughly 27% of them seen only once. The material sequenced was PBMCs. The receptors come from a human donor in good health (CMV status not recorded). Some clones in this sample may be carry-over from other donors' samples.

The chain couples TRBV5-1 to TRBJ2-7; D possibly corresponds to TRBD1 (6 bases). CDR3 length equals 13 residues. Trimming removed 2 bases at V and 4 bases at J, with 10 bases between. Germline CDR1 reads SGHRS; CDR2 reads YFSETQ. CDR3 nucleotides: TGCGCCAGCAGCTTTATACAGGGTTACGAGCAGTACTTC. Translating gives CASSFIQGYEQYF.

The V and J genes are TRBV6-5 and TRBJ2-7, with 8 bases that match TRBD1. V lost 4 bases to trimming and J lost 0 bases; unmatched junction nucleotides: 5. This CDR3 is built from 15 residues. Per germline, CDR1 MNHEY and CDR2 SVGAGI. Written as DNA, the CDR3 is TGTGCCAGCAGTTTCTTGGACAGGGTCTCCTACGAGCAGTACTTC. This encodes CASSFLDRVSYEQYF.

This clonotype was observed a handful of times. V and J are TRBV7-2 and TRBJ1-6; D uncertain. This CDR3 is 17 amino acids long. Germline V gene data show CDR1 as SGHTA and CDR2 as FQGNSA. V lost 0 bases and J lost 10, with 19 bases in between. The CDR3 reads CASSLAVSVGLGSPLHF. The CDR3 DNA is TGTGCCAGCAGCTTAGCGGTCAGCGTGGGTCTGGGGTCACCCCTCCACTTT.

This chain links TRBV20-1 with TRBJ1-6, with 10 bases that match TRBD1. There are 15 residues in the CDR3. Germline CDR1 DFQATT, CDR2 SNEGSKA (reference sequence). Trimming removed 5 bases from V and 7 bases from J; junction bases left unmatched: 8. The CDR3 DNA reads as TGCAGTGCTGAAGACGACAGGGGGCCCAATTCACCCCTCCACTTT. Its protein product is CSAEDDRGPNSPLHF.

V gene TRBV5-6 combines with J gene TRBJ1-2; D is unresolved. The V and J ends lost 0 bases and 8 bases respectively, with 8 bases between them. This CDR3 contains 12 residues. CDR1 and CDR2 (germline): SGHDT, YYEEEE. CDR3 nucleotide sequence: TGTGCCAGCAGCTTGGATGCAAAGGGCTACACCTTC. Translation: CASSLDAKGYTF.

This clonotype was seen at least ten times. This chain joins TRBV19 and TRBJ1-1; D is unresolved. The germline CDR1 and CDR2 sequences are LNHDA and SQIVND (reference sequence). This CDR3 has 14 amino acids. The V gene lost 2 bases and the J gene lost 7 bases, with 14 bases spanning the gap. CDR3 sequence reads: CASSILLPDGEAFF. The CDR3 DNA is TGTGCCAGTAGTATACTCCTGCCCGACGGTGAAGCTTTCTTT.

This clonotype has ten or more counts. The chain links TRBV7-2 to TRBJ2-5; D is tentatively TRBD1 or TRBD2 (5 bases each). This CDR3 is 14 amino acids long. V was clipped by 4 bases and J by 5 bases, with 14 bases between them. The germline gives CDR1 SGHTA, CDR2 FQGNSA. DNA for the CDR3: TGTGCCAGCAGCTCCGGGTCCTGGGGGGAGACCCAGTACTTC. It codes for CASSSGSWGETQYF.

This clonotype appeared a few times. V is TRBV29-1 and J is TRBJ2-2; 7 nucleotides agree with TRBD1. The CDR3 has 11 residues. Germline CDR1 SQVTM, CDR2 ANQGSEA. The CDR3, as DNA: TGCAGTGCACAGGGGCACGGGGAGCTGTTTTTT. It yields the protein CSAQGHGELFF.

The chain links TRBV24-1 to TRBJ2-3; D call uncertain. CDR1 and CDR2 from the germline V gene are KGHDR and SFDVKD. This CDR3 has 14 residues. Trimming left V 5 bases short and J 0 bases short, with 8 bases between. The CDR3 reads CATSAGVSTDTQYF. The CDR3 bases are TGTGCCACCAGTGCGGGCGTAAGCACAGATACGCAGTATTTT.

This sequence joins TRBV5-6 and TRBJ2-7; 8 bases align to TRBD2. Germline V lookup: CDR1 SGHDT, CDR2 YYEEEE. J was trimmed by 9 bases and V by 0 bases; bases with no gene match: 20. This CDR3 spans 18 amino acids. CDR3 loop: CASSLATGGTQDGTGQYF. The CDR3 DNA follows: TGTGCCAGCAGCTTGGCGACGGGGGGGACACAGGATGGAACGGGGCAGTACTTC.

This clonotype was counted only a few times. This chain connects TRBV30 to TRBJ1-1; D unresolved. This CDR3 has 13 amino acids. CDR1 and CDR2 from the germline V gene are GTSNPN and SVGIG (reference sequence). V was cut by 3 bases and J by 5 bases, with 13 bases left in between. CDR3 nucleotides: TGTGCCTGGAGATCTCGGCAATCGACTGAAGCTTTCTTT. Translation gives CAWRSRQSTEAFF.

The rearrangement joins TRBV20-1 to TRBJ2-5; 9 bases are a match to TRBD2. Trimming removed 5 bases from V and 5 bases from J; junction bases left unmatched: 15. CDR3 length: 16 residues. Germline CDR1 reads DFQATT; CDR2 reads SNEGSKA (reference sequence). CDR3 bases: TGCAGTGCTGGGGAGGACAGCGGGGGGTTTGGGGAGACCCAGTACTTC. Translation gives CSAGEDSGGFGETQYF.

In this sample, this clonotype turned up many times. This chain joins TRBV7-2 and TRBJ2-7; 10 nucleotides align to TRBD1. The CDR3 consists of 16 residues. The germline CDR1 and CDR2 sequences are SGHTA and FQGNSA. V lost 3 bases and J lost 2; bases outside the gene matches: 7. CDR3 DNA: TGTGCCAGCAGCTTTTCGGGACAGGGGCTAACCTACGAGCAGTACTTC. It encodes CASSFSGQGLTYEQYF.

The chain recombines TRBV6-6 with TRBJ1-1; D might be TRBD1 (5 bases). V shed 7 bases and J shed 5 bases, with 14 bases lying between them. The CDR3 consists of 13 residues. Germline CDR1 and CDR2: MNHNY and SVGAGI (reference sequence). The CDR3 DNA reads as TGTGCCAGCACCCCGGGTGGGGGTACTGAAGCTTTCTTT. It is translated as CASTPGGGTEAFF.

This chain joins TRBV10-3 and TRBJ1-2, with no clear D. Germline assignment: CDR1 ENHRY and CDR2 SYGVKD. The CDR3 extends over 12 amino acids. V shed 2 bases and J shed 4 bases, with 5 bases lying between them. The CDR3 loop reads CAISEVTYGYTF. The CDR3 DNA is TGTGCCATCAGTGAGGTCACCTATGGCTACACCTTC.

This clonotype was found a few times. CDR3 amino acids: CASSIPGGDYEQYF. The CDR3 DNA is TGTGCCAGCAGTATCCCGGGGGGGGACTACGAGCAGTACTTC. V and J are TRBV28 and TRBJ2-7; 8 positions match TRBD2. The CDR3 runs to 14 residues. Looked up from germline, CDR1 is MDHEN and CDR2 is SYDVKM. The junction had 6 bases not matched to a gene; V was cut back by 5 bases and J by 3 bases. The variable domain in full, with the rest retrieved from reference TRBV28 and TRBJ2-7, is DVKVTQSSRYLVKRTGEKVFLECVQDMDHENMFWYRQDPGLGLRLIYFSYDVKMKEKGDIPEGYSVSREKKERFSLILESASTNQTSMYLCASSIPGGDYEQYFGPGTRLTVT.

This clonotype was detected many times. The chain uses TRBV7-8 and TRBJ1-6; 10 bases line up with TRBD1. Trimming removed 6 bases from V and 10 bases from J; junction bases left unmatched: 6. CDR3 length equals 14 residues. CDR1 is SGHVS, CDR2 FQNEAQ, per germline. The CDR3 protein is CASRPGTGESPLHF. CDR3 sequence (DNA): TGTGCCAGCAGACCAGGGACAGGGGAATCACCCCTCCACTTT.

The rearrangement joins TRBV14 to TRBJ1-2; perhaps TRBD1 as D (6 bases). Germline CDR1 reads SGHDN; CDR2 reads FVKESK. The V end was cut by 1 base, the J end by 9 bases, with 18 bases between. The CDR3 is made up of 15 amino acids. The CDR3 protein is CASSQAFRDKSSYTF. The CDR3 coding sequence is TGTGCCAGCAGCCAAGCCTTCCGGGACAAGTCGAGCTACACCTTC. The whole variable domain, filled in from reference TRBV14 and TRBJ1-2, reads EAGVTQFPSHSVIEKGQTVTLRCDPISGHDNLYWYRRVMGKEIKFLLHFVKESKQDESGMPNNRFLAERTGGTYSTLKVQPAELEDSGVYFCASSQAFRDKSSYTFGSGTRLTVV.